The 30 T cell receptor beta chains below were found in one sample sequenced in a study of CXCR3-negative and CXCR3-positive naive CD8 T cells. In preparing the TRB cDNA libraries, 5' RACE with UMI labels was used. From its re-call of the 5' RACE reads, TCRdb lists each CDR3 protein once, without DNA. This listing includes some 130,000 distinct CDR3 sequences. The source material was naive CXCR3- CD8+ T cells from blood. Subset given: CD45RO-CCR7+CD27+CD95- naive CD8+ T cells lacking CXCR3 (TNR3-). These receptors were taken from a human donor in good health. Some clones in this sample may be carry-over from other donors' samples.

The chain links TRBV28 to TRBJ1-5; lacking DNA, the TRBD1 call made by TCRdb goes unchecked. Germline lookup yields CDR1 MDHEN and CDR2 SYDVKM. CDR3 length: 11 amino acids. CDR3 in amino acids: CAIGTGQPQHF.

CDR3 amino acids: CASSRLAGGGYYEQYF. V and J are TRBV4-1 and TRBJ2-7; with no DNA, the TCRdb D assignment of TRBD2 cannot be verified. Germline CDR1 and CDR2: MGHRA and YSYEKL. The CDR3 totals 16 residues.

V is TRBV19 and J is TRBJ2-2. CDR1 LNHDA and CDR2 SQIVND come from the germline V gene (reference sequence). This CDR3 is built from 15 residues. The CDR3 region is CASSITVANTGELFF. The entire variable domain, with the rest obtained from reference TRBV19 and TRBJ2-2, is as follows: DGGITQSPKYLFRKEGQNVTLSCEQNLNHDAMYWYRQDPGQGLRLIYYSQIVNDFQKGDIAEGYSVSREKKESFPLTVTSAQKNPTAFYLCASSITVANTGELFFGEGSRLTVL.

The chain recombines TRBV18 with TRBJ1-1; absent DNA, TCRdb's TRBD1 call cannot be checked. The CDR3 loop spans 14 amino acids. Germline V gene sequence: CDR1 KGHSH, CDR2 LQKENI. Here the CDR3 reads CASSPQPGGTETFF. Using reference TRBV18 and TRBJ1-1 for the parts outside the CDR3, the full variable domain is NAGVMQNPRHLVRRRGQEARLRCSPMKGHSHVYWYRQLPEEGLKFMVYLQKENIIDESGMPKERFSAEFPKEGPSILRIQQVVRGDSAAYFCASSPQPGGTETFFGQGTRLTVV.

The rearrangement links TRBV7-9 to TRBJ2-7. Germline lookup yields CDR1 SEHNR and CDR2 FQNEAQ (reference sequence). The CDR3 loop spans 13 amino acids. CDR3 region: CASSIDIDYEQYF.

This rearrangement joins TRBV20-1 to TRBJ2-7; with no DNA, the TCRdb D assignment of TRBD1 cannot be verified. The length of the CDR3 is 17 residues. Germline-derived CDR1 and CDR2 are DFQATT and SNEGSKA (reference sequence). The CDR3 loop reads CSAPIRGQGAVAYEQYF.

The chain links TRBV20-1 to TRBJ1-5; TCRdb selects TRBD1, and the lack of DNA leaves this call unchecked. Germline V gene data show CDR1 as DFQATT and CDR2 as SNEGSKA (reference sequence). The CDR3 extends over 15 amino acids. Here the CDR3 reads CSASTLGQGFQPQHF.

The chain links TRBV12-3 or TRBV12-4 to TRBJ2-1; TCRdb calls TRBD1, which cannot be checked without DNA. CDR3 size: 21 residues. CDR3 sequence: CASSSSFGGRGRMGSYNEQFF.

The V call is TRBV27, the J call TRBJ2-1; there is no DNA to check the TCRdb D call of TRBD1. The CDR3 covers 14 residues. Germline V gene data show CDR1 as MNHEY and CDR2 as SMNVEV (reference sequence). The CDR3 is CASSGGGPYNEQFF.

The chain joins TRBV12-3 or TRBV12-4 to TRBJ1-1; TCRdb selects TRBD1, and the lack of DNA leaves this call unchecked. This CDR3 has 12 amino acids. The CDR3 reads CASGTGFLEAFF.

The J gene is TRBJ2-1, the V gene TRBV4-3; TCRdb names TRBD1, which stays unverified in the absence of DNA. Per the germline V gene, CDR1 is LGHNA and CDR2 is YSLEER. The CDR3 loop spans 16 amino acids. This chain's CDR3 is CASSQGTTGGYNEQFF.

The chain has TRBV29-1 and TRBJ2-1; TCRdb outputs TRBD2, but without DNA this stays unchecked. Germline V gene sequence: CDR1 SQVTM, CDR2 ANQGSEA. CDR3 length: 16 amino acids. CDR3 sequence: CSVELLQGGWHNEQFF.

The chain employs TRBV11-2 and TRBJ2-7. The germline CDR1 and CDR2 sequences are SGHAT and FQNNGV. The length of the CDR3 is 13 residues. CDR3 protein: CASSLGLTYEQYF.

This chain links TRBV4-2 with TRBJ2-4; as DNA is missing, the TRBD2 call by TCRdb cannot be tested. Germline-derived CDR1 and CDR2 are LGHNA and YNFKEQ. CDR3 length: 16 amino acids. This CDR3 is CASSQDPAGGGNIQYF.

This chain's CDR3 is CASSRGAGEQFF. This chain links TRBV7-9 with TRBJ2-1; TCRdb selects TRBD1, and the lack of DNA leaves this call unchecked. Germline values: CDR1 SEHNR, CDR2 FQNEAQ (reference sequence). The length of the CDR3 is 12 residues.

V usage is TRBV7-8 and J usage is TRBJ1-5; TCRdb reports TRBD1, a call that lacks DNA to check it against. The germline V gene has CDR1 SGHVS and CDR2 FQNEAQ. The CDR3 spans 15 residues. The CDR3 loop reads CASSSGQYSNQPQHF.

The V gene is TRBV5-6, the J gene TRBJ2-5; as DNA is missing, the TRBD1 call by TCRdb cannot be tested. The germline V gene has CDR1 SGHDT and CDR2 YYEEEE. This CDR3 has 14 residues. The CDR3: CASSWRGVEETQYF.

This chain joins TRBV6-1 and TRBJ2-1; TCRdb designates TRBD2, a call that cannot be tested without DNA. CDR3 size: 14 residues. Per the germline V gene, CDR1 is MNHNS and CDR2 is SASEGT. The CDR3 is CASQTSGGWTEQFF.

The CDR3 is CASQTGVSGEQYF. The V and J genes are TRBV5-1 and TRBJ2-7; no DNA is available, so the TRBD1 call from TCRdb remains unchecked. The germline CDR1 and CDR2 sequences are SGHRS and YFSETQ. The CDR3 covers 13 residues. The entire variable domain, with the rest obtained from reference TRBV5-1 and TRBJ2-7, is as follows: KAGVTQTPRYLIKTRGQQVTLSCSPISGHRSVSWYQQTPGQGLQFLFEYFSETQRNKGNFPGRFSGRQFSNSRSEMNVSTLELGDSALYLCASQTGVSGEQYFGPGTRLTVT.

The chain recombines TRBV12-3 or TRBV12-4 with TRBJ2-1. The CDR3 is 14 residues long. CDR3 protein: CASSLNGPYNEQFF.

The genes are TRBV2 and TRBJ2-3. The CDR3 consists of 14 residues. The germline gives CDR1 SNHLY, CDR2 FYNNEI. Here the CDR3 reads CASSDERRTDTQYF.

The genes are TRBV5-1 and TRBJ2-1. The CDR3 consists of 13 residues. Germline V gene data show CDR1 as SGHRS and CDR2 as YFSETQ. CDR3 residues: CASSDQQFNEQFF. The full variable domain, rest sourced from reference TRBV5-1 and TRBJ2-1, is KAGVTQTPRYLIKTRGQQVTLSCSPISGHRSVSWYQQTPGQGLQFLFEYFSETQRNKGNFPGRFSGRQFSNSRSEMNVSTLELGDSALYLCASSDQQFNEQFFGPGTRLTVL.

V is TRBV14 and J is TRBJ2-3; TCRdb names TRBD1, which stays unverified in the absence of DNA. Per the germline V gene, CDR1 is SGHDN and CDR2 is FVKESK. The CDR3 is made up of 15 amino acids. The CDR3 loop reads CASSHRDREVDTQYF.

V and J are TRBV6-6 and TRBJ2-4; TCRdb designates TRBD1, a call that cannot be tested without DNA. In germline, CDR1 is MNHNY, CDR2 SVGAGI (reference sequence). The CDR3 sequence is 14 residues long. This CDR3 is CASSYGGSKNIQYF.

The CDR3 here is CASSVEAGAYNEQFF. The genes are TRBV9 and TRBJ2-1. Germline values: CDR1 SGDLS, CDR2 YYNGEE. This CDR3 comprises 15 residues.

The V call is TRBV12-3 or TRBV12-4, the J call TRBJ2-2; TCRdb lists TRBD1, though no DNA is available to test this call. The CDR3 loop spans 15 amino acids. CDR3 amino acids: CASRGGSTSTGELFF.

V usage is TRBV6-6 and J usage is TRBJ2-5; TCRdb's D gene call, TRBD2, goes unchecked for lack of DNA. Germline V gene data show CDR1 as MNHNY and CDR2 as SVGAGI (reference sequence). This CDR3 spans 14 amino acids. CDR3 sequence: CAKSSGRGQETQYF.

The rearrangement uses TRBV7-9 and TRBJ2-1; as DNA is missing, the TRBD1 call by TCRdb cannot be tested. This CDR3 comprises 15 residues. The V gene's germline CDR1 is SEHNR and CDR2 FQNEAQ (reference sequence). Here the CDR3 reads CASSPQGGARNEQFF. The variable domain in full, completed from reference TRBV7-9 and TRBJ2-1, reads DTGVSQNPRHKITKRGQNVTFRCDPISEHNRLYWYRQTLGQGPEFLTYFQNEAQLEKSRLLSDRFSAERPKGSFSTLEIQRTEQGDSAMYLCASSPQGGARNEQFFGPGTRLTVL.

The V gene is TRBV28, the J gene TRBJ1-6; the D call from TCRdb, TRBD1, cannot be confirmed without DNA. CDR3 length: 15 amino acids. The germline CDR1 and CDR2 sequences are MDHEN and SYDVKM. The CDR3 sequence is CATLGSPGSDSPLHF.

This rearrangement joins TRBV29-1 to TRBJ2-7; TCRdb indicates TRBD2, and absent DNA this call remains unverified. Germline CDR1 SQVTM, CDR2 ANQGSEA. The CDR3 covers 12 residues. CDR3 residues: CSSLGGGDEQYF.